A selection of T cell receptor beta chains follows, all from one sample in a study of T cell changes during pregnancy in multiple sclerosis. Assay used: immunoSEQ multiplex PCR; TCRdb lists only in-frame clones, some missing. The data show about 60,000 clones, approximately 90% seen once. This specimen consisted of CD4+ T cells from peripheral blood mononuclear cells, obtained in the first trimester of pregnancy. The receptors were sampled from a female donor with multiple sclerosis, enrolled in a pregnancy study. Each CDR3 is given with its conserved first and last residue.

CDR3aa | j_gene | v_gene
CARSFEDRWVYEQYF | TRBJ2-7 | TRBV5-3
CASSFQSNTEAFF | TRBJ1-1 | TRBV11-1
CASDSASSHQPQHF | TRBJ1-5 | TRBV5-1
CSVEGGLQETQYF | TRBJ2-5 | TRBV29-1
CASSPETGPNQPQHF | TRBJ1-5 | TRBV2
CASRTRQGGNTEAFF | TRBJ1-1 | TRBV5-1
CASRVTGMGSRETQYF | TRBJ2-5 | TRBV2
CASSLGQGGDGANVLTF | TRBJ2-6 | TRBV9
CASSRSLLETGNTIYF | TRBJ1-3 | TRBV7-9
CAIFMSSYNEQFF | TRBJ2-1 | TRBV15
CASSQDLAGVVYF | TRBJ2-3 | TRBV14
CASSFGQIQETQYF | TRBJ2-5 | TRBV7-9
CASSLAVGLAGGNEQFF | TRBJ2-1 | TRBV7-7
CASSNFAGCPHTDTQYF | TRBJ2-3 | TRBV21-1
CASTPRGGGRYGYTF | TRBJ1-2 | TRBV2
CASSRQGEMEAFF | TRBJ1-1 | TRBV18
CASSLWTGKGYNEQFF | TRBJ2-1 | TRBV7-3
CASSLGVAGKSSSYNEQFF | TRBJ2-1 | TRBV7-8
CASKPGGSETQYF | TRBJ2-5 | TRBV2
CASSLYDGGLDEAFF | TRBJ1-1 | TRBV7-3
CASGPGQGTMAGNTIYF | TRBJ1-3 | TRBV12-5
CASSRRRANTGELFF | TRBJ2-2 | TRBV19
CASQTGTGPYGYTF | TRBJ1-2 | TRBV25-1
CAIRLAPTEDYEQYF | TRBJ2-7 | TRBV10-3
CASSQDERTPYGYTF | TRBJ1-2 | TRBV4-3
CASSVGHLGNSPLHF | TRBJ1-6 | TRBV9
CASSLVAGGYYEQYF | TRBJ2-7 | TRBV5-6
CASSHDRIDYNEQFF | TRBJ2-1 | TRBV19
CAGGAGSLQKTQYF | TRBJ2-5 | TRBV6-1
CASSINPRVETQYF | TRBJ2-5 | TRBV19
CASSLRDRVVGANVLTF | TRBJ2-6 | TRBV7-6
CASSLEGEDGYTF | TRBJ1-2 | TRBV7-2
CATSRGQQGSYGYTF | TRBJ1-2 | TRBV15
CASSDSSAGELFF | TRBJ2-2 | TRBV6-1
CASSPRQGTYEQYF | TRBJ2-7 | TRBV11-2